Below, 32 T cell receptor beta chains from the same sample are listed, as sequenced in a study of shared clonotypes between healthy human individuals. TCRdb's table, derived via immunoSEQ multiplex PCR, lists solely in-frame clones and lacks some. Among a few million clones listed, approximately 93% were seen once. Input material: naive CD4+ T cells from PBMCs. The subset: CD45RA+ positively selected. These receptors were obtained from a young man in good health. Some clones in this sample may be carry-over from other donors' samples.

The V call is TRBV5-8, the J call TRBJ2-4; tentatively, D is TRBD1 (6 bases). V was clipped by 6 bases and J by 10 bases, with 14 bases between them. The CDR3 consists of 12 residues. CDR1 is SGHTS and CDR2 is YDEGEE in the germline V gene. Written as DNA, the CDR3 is TGTGCCAGCACCCTAAACAGGGAGATTCAGTACTTC. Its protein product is CASTLNREIQYF.

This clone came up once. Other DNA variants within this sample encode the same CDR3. CDR3 DNA sequence: TGTGCCAGCAGCCGGACTAGCGGGAGCACAGATACGCAGTATTTT. Protein product: CASSRTSGSTDTQYF. This chain uses TRBV7-3 with TRBJ2-3, with 11 bases that match TRBD2. The germline CDR1 and CDR2 sequences are SGHTA and FQGTGA. Trimming cost V 5 bases and J 0 bases; bases outside gene matches: 1. The CDR3 loop spans 15 amino acids.

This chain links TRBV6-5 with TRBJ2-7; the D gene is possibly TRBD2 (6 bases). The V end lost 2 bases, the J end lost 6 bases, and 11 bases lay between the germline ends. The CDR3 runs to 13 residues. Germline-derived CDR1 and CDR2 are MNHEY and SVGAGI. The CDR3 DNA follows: TGTGCCAGCAGTTACGGGGGGTGGCGCGAGCAGTACTTC. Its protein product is CASSYGGWREQYF.

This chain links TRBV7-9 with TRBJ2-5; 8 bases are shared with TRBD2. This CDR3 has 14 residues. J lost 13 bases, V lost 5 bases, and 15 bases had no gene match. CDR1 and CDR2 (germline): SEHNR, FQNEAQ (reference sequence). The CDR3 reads CASSAYLGGDRGYF. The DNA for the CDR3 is TGTGCCAGCAGCGCGTACCTCGGGGGGGACCGTGGGTACTTC.

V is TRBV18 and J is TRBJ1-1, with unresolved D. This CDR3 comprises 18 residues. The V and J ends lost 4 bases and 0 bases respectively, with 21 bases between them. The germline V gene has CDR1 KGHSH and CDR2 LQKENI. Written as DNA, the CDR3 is TGTGCCAGCTCACTGTTGGCCGCCCCCGTTGGAGTGAACACTGAAGCTTTCTTT. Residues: CASSLLAAPVGVNTEAFF.

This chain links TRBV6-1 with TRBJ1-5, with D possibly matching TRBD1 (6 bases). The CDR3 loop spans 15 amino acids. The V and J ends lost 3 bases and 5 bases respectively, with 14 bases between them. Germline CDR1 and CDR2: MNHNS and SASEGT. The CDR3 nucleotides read TGTGCCAGCAGTGAGGACCCTGGACAGTATCAGCCCCAGCATTTT. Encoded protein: CASSEDPGQYQPQHF.

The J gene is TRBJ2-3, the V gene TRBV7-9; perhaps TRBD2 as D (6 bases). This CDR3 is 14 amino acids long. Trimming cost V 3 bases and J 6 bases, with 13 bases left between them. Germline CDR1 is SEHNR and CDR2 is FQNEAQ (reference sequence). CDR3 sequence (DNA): TGTGCCAGCAGCTTGCCGGGGGAAGCCGATACGCAGTATTTT. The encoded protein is CASSLPGEADTQYF. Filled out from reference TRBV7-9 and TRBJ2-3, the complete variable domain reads DTGVSQNPRHKITKRGQNVTFRCDPISEHNRLYWYRQTLGQGPEFLTYFQNEAQLEKSRLLSDRFSAERPKGSFSTLEIQRTEQGDSAMYLCASSLPGEADTQYFGPGTRLTVL.

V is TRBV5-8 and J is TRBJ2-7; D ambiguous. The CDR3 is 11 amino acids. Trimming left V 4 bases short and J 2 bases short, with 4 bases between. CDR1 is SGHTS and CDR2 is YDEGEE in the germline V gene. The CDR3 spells CASSPPYEQYF. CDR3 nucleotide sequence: TGTGCCAGCAGCCCGCCCTACGAGCAGTACTTC.

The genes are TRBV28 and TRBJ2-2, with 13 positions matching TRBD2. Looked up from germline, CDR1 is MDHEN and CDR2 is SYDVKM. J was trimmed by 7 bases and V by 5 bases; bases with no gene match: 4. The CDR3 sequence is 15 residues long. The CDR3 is CASSRTSGSVGELFF. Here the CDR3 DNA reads TGTGCCAGCAGTCGGACTAGCGGGAGCGTCGGGGAGCTGTTTTTT.

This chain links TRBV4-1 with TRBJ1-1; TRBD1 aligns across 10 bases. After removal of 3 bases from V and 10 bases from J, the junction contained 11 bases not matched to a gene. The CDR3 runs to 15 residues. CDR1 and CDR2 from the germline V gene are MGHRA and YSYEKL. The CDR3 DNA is TGCGCCAGCAGCCACCTCAATTCGGGACAGGGGAGAGCTTTCTTT. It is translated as CASSHLNSGQGRAFF.

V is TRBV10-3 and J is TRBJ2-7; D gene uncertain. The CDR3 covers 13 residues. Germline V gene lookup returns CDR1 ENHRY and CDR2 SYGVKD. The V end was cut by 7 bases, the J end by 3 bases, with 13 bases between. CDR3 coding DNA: TGTGCCATCATGGAAGCCAGCCTCTACGAGCAGTACTTC. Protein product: CAIMEASLYEQYF.

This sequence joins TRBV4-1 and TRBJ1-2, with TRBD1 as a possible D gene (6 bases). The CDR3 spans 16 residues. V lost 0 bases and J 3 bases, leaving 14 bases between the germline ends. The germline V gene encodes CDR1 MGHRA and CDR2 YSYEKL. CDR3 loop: CASSQDPMGHDYGYTF. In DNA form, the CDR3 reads TGCGCCAGCAGCCAAGATCCGATGGGACACGACTATGGCTACACCTTC.

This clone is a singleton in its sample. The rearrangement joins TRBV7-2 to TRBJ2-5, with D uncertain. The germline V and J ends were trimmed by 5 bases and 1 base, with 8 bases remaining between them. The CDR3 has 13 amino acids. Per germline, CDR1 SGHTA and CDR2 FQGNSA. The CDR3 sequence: CASSRRIQETQYF. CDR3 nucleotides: TGTGCCAGCAGCCGACGTATCCAAGAGACCCAGTACTTC.

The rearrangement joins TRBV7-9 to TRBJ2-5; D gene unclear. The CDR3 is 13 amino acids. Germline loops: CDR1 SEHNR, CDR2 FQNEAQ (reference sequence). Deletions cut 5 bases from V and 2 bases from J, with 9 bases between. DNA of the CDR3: TGTGCCAGCAGCCTCCTAAGACAAGAGACCCAGTACTTC. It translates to CASSLLRQETQYF.

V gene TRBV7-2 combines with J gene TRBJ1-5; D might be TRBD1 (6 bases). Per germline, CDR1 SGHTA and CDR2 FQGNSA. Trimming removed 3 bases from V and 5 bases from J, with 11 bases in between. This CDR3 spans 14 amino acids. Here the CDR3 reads CASSFTTGHQPQHF. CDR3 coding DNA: TGTGCCAGCAGCTTTACTACAGGGCATCAGCCCCAGCATTTT.

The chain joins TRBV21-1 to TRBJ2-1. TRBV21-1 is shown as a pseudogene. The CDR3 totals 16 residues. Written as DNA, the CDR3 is TGTGCCAGCAGCTACACGGGGCTATATATTTACAATGAGCAGTTCTTC. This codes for CASSYTGLYIYNEQFF.

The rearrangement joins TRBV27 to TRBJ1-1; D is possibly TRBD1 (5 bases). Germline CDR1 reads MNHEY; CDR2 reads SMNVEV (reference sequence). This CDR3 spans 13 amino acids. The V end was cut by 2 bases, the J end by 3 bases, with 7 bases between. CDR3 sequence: CASSLMGDTEAFF. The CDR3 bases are TGTGCCAGCAGTTTAATGGGGGACACTGAAGCTTTCTTT.

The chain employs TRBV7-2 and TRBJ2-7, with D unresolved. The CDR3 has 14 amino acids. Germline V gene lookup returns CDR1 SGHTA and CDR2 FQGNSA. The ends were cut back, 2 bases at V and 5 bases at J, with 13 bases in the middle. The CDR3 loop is CASSLRAHVDEQYF. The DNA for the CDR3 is TGTGCCAGCAGCTTAAGGGCACACGTCGACGAGCAGTACTTC.

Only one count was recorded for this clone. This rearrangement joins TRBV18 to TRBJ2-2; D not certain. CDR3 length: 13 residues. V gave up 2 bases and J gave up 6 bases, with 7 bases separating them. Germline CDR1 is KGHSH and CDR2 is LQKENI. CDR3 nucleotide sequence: TGTGCCAGCTCACCAGATTACTCCGGGGAGCTGTTTTTT. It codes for CASSPDYSGELFF.

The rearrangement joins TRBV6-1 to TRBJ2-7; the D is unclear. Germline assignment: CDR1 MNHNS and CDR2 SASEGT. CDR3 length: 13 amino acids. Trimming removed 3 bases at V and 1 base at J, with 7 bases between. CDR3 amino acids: CASSEYRSYEQYF. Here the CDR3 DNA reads TGTGCCAGCAGTGAGTACAGATCCTACGAGCAGTACTTC.

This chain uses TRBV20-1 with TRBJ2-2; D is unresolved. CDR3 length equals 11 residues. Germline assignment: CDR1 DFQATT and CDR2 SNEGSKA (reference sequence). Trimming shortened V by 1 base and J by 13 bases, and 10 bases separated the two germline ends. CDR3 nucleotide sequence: TGCAGTGCTAGAGGGTATCCGGGGCTGTTTTTT. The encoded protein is CSARGYPGLFF.

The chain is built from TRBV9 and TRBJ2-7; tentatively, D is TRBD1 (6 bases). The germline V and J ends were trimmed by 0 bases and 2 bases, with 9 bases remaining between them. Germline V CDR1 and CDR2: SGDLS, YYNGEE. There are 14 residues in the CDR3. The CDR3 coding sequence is TGTGCCAGCAGCGTAGACCCAGGGGCCTACGAGCAGTACTTC. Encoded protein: CASSVDPGAYEQYF.

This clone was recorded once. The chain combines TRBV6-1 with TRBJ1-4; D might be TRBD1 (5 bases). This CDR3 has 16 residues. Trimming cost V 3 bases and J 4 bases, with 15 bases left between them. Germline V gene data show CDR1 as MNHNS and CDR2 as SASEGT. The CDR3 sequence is CASSDEMKGVNEKLFF. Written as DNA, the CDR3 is TGTGCCAGCAGTGACGAAATGAAAGGGGTTAATGAAAAACTGTTTTTT.

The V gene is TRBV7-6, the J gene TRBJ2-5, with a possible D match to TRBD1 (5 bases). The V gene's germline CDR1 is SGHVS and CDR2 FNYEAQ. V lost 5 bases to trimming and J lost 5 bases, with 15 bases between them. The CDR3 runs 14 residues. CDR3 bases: TGTGCCAGCAGCCCCACCGCAGGGCCGGAGACCCAGTACTTC. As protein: CASSPTAGPETQYF.

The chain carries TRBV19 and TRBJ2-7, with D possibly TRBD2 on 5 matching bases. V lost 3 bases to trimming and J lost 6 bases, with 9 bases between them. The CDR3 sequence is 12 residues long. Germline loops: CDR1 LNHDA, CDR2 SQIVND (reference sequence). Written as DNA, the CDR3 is TGTGCCAGTAGTATCTCCCGGGGCGAGCAGTACTTC. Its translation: CASSISRGEQYF.

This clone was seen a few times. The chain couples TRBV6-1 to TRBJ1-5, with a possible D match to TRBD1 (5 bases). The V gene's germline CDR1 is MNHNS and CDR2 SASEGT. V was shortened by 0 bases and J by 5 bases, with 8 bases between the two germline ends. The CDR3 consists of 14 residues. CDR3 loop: CASSEAAGYQPQHF. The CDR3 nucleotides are TGTGCCAGCAGTGAAGCCGCAGGGTATCAGCCCCAGCATTTT.

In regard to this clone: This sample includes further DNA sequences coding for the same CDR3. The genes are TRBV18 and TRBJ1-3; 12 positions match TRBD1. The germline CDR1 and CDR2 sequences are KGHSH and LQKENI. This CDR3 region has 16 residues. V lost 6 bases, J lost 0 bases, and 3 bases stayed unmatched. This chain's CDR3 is CASSLGQGASGNTIYF. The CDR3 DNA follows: TGTGCCAGCTCCTTGGGACAGGGGGCCTCTGGAAACACCATATATTTT.

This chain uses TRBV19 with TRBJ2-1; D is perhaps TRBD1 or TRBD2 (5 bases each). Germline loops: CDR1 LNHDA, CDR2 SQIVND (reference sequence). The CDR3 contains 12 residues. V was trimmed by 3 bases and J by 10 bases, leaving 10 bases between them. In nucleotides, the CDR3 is TGTGCCAGTAGTATGGGTCGGGGCGAGCAGTTCTTC. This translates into CASSMGRGEQFF.

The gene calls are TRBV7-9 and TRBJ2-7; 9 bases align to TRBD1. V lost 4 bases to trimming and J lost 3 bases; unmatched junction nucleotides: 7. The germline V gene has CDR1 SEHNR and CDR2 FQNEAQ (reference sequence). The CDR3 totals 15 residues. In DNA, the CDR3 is TGTGCCAGCAGCTGGTGGGGGACAGGGAGCTACGAGCAGTACTTC. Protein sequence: CASSWWGTGSYEQYF.

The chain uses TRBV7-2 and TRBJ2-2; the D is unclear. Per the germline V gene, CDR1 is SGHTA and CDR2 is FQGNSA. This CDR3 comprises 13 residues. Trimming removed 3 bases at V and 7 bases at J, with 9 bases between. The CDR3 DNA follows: TGTGCCAGCAGCTTGATAGCTGGCGGGGAGCTGTTTTTT. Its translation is CASSLIAGGELFF.

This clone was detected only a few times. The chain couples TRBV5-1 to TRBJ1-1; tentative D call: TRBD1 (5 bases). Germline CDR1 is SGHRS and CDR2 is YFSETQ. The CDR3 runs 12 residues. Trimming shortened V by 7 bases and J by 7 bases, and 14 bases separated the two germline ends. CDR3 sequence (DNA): TGCGCCAGCTTGGACATACATAATGAAGCTTTCTTT. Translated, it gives CASLDIHNEAFF. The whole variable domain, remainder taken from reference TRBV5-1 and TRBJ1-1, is KAGVTQTPRYLIKTRGQQVTLSCSPISGHRSVSWYQQTPGQGLQFLFEYFSETQRNKGNFPGRFSGRQFSNSRSEMNVSTLELGDSALYLCASLDIHNEAFFGQGTRLTVV.

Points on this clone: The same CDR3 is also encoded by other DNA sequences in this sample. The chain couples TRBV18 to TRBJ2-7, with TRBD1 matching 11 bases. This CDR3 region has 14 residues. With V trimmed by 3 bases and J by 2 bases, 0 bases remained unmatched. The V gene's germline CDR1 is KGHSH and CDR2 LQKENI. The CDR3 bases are TGTGCCAGCTCACCGGGACAGGGGGCCTACGAGCAGTACTTC. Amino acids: CASSPGQGAYEQYF.